Below are 29 T cell receptor beta chains sequenced from a single sample in a study of beta chain features in type 1 diabetes. The study's findings and limits: People with Type 1 diabetes carried modestly yet significantly shorter TCRB CDR3s in all four CD4+ subsets.

Isolated RNA was reverse transcribed in full, so expressed TCRB transcripts were sequenced. Sequencing was performed with immunoSEQ multiplex PCR; in TCRdb, only in-frame clones are kept and a portion is missing. The table includes about 650,000 clones, 9.5% to 15% detected once. These receptors' antigens are unknown. Sequencing input: naive CD4+ T cells from blood. Receptors originate from a man aged 25-45 years with type 1 diabetes.

This clone came up a few times. The V and J genes are TRBV7-9 and TRBJ2-2; the D is unclear. The CDR3 has 11 residues. Between the trimmed V and J ends, which lost 5 bases and 11 bases, there was a span of 9 bases. Germline lookup yields CDR1 SEHNR and CDR2 FQNEAQ (reference sequence). The chain's CDR3 is CASSPFEELFF. As DNA, the CDR3 is TGTGCCAGCAGCCCCTTCGAAGAGCTGTTTTTT.

As regards this clone: This same CDR3 is encoded by further DNA sequences in the sample. This sequence joins TRBV9 and TRBJ1-5, with TRBD1 identical over 10 bases. V shed 2 bases and J 4 bases; nucleotides not matched to a gene: 0. CDR1 is SGDLS, CDR2 YYNGEE, per germline. This CDR3 contains 14 residues. The CDR3 DNA follows: TGTGCCAGCAGCGTGGGACAGGGGAATCAGCCCCAGCATTTT. Residues: CASSVGQGNQPQHF.

This clone was seen a handful of times. The J gene is TRBJ1-3, the V gene TRBV30; D is perhaps TRBD1 (5 bases). The CDR3 is made up of 14 amino acids. Trimming left V 2 bases short and J 4 bases short, with 12 bases between. The germline CDR1 and CDR2 sequences are GTSNPN and SVGIG (reference sequence). The CDR3 spells CAWSYEGAGNTIYF. As DNA, the CDR3 is TGTGCCTGGAGTTATGAAGGGGCCGGAAACACCATATATTTT.

The J gene is TRBJ1-6, the V gene TRBV11-2, with D possibly matching TRBD1 (6 bases). V dropped 2 bases and J dropped 8 bases, with 16 bases sitting between them. Germline V gives CDR1 SGHAT, CDR2 FQNNGV. The CDR3 is 16 amino acids. CDR3 in DNA: TGTGCCAGCAGCTTATTGCGGGGGAACAGGGATTCACCCCTCCACTTT. Translation gives CASSLLRGNRDSPLHF.

This clone was seen a few times. V usage is TRBV28 and J usage is TRBJ1-2; a weak D match, TRBD1 (6 bases). CDR1 MDHEN and CDR2 SYDVKM come from the germline V gene. The CDR3 is made up of 16 amino acids. Deletions cut 7 bases from V and 0 bases from J, with 18 bases between. The CDR3 protein is CASTIPQRGANYGYTF. DNA for the CDR3: TGTGCCAGCACCATACCTCAAAGGGGGGCTAACTATGGCTACACCTTC.

V is TRBV4-2 and J is TRBJ1-6, with unresolved D. The CDR3 is 14 residues long. In germline, CDR1 is LGHNA, CDR2 YNFKEQ. Trimming removed 0 bases at V and 3 bases at J, with 3 bases between. CDR3 sequence (DNA): TGTGCCAGCAGCCAAGAAGTCTATAATTCACCCCTCCACTTT. This translates into CASSQEVYNSPLHF.

The sample holds a few counts of this clone. The chain is built from TRBV7-8 and TRBJ1-5, with D tentatively TRBD1 (5 bases). V lost 5 bases, J lost 7 bases, and 18 bases lay in between. This CDR3 contains 15 residues. Germline lookup yields CDR1 SGHVS and CDR2 FQNEAQ. The DNA for the CDR3 is TGTGCCAGCAGCGTCACGAGGGGCGGAGGACAGCCCCAGCATTTT. Translation gives CASSVTRGGGQPQHF.

The chain uses TRBV27 and TRBJ2-7; possible D gene TRBD2, 5 bases. Per germline, CDR1 MNHEY and CDR2 SMNVEV (reference sequence). V lost 4 bases to trimming and J lost 3 bases, with 19 bases between them. This CDR3 has 16 amino acids. CDR3 nucleotide sequence: TGTGCCAGCAGTTCGGCCCCCGGCGCCGGGAACTACGAGCAGTACTTC. It specifies CASSSAPGAGNYEQYF.

This chain joins TRBV9 and TRBJ1-5; the D gene is possibly TRBD1 (5 bases). Trimming cost V 5 bases and J 6 bases, with 27 bases left between them. The germline V gene has CDR1 SGDLS and CDR2 YYNGEE. The CDR3 runs 18 residues. CDR3 amino acids: CASRLALSRVFFPQPQHF. The CDR3 bases are TGTGCCAGCAGGCTGGCTTTAAGCAGGGTGTTTTTCCCTCAGCCCCAGCATTTT.

V and J are TRBV7-9 and TRBJ2-2; no clear D gene. Germline lookup yields CDR1 SEHNR and CDR2 FQNEAQ (reference sequence). The CDR3 is made up of 14 amino acids. Trimming removed 5 bases at V and 4 bases at J, with 11 bases between. As DNA, the CDR3 is TGTGCCAGCAGCCTGGGGTTCTCCACCGGGGAGCTGTTTTTT. Its protein product is CASSLGFSTGELFF.

In this sample, this clone turned up a few times. The chain carries TRBV28 and TRBJ2-7; possibly TRBD2 for D (5 bases). Germline V gene data show CDR1 as MDHEN and CDR2 as SYDVKM. V was trimmed by 2 bases and J by 6 bases, leaving 11 bases between them. The CDR3 runs to 13 residues. Here the CDR3 reads CASSLRDSGEQYF. In nucleotides, the CDR3 is TGTGCCAGCAGTTTACGGGATTCTGGCGAGCAGTACTTC.

This clone was counted between two and nine times. The chain recombines TRBV27 with TRBJ2-1; D is ambiguous. Germline CDR1 MNHEY, CDR2 SMNVEV (reference sequence). Trimming took 2 bases from V and 5 from J, leaving 7 bases between them. The CDR3 length is 13 residues. Written as DNA, the CDR3 is TGTGCCAGCAGTTTAGGGTCTCACAATGAGCAGTTCTTC. This encodes CASSLGSHNEQFF.

This chain links TRBV4-3 with TRBJ1-6; no clear D gene. Germline CDR1 reads LGHNA; CDR2 reads YSLEER. Trimming cost V 0 bases and J 0 bases, with 9 bases left between them. CDR3 length: 17 residues. The DNA for the CDR3 is TGCGCCAGCAGCCAAGATCCACAGAGCTCCTATAATTCACCCCTCCACTTT. It is translated as CASSQDPQSSYNSPLHF.

The chain recombines TRBV5-1 with TRBJ1-1, with a tentative D call TRBD1 (5 bases). The CDR3 spans 14 residues. V lost 0 bases to trimming and J lost 0 bases, with 6 bases between them. Germline loops: CDR1 SGHRS, CDR2 YFSETQ. The CDR3 here is CASSLGQMNTEAFF. CDR3 nucleotides: TGCGCCAGCAGCTTGGGACAGATGAACACTGAAGCTTTCTTT.

The V and J genes are TRBV6-6 and TRBJ1-1; D possibly corresponds to TRBD1 (6 bases). The V end lost 5 bases, the J end lost 3 bases, and 13 bases lay between the germline ends. Germline V gene lookup returns CDR1 MNHNY and CDR2 SVGAGI (reference sequence). This CDR3 spans 14 amino acids. This chain's CDR3 is CASSVQGGDTEAFF. The CDR3 nucleotides read TGTGCCAGCAGTGTACAGGGAGGAGACACTGAAGCTTTCTTT.

The genes are TRBV28 and TRBJ2-1; D not resolved. Per the germline V gene, CDR1 is MDHEN and CDR2 is SYDVKM. The CDR3 has 16 residues. The germline V and J ends were trimmed by 5 bases and 0 bases, with 14 bases remaining between them. The CDR3: CASSPRIPLSYNEQFF. The CDR3 nucleotides read TGTGCCAGCAGTCCTAGAATTCCCCTCTCCTACAATGAGCAGTTCTTC.

This clone was picked up a small number of times. The chain is built from TRBV6-5 and TRBJ2-7, with TRBD1 matching 7 bases. Trimming took 0 bases from V and 3 from J; bases not matched to a gene: 8. The CDR3 has 16 amino acids. CDR1 MNHEY and CDR2 SVGAGI come from the germline V gene. The CDR3 DNA follows: TGTGCCAGCAGTTACTCGGACCCGGGACAGCACTACGAGCAGTACTTC. Translated, it gives CASSYSDPGQHYEQYF.

The CDR3 spells CASGFGQTGSPLHF. The CDR3 coding sequence is TGTGCTAGTGGTTTCGGACAAACGGGGTCACCCCTCCACTTT. J is TRBJ1-6 and V is TRBV12-5, with D perhaps matching TRBD1 (5 bases). The CDR3 has 14 amino acids. Germline CDR1 is LGHNT and CDR2 is FRNRAP. The V end was cut by 3 bases, the J end by 10 bases, with 13 bases between. The entire variable domain, with the rest obtained from reference TRBV12-5 and TRBJ1-6, is as follows: DARVTQTPRHKVTEMGQEVTMRCQPILGHNTVFWYRQTMMQGLELLAYFRNRAPLDDSGMPKDRFSAEMPDATLATLKIQPSEPRDSAVYFCASGFGQTGSPLHFGNGTRLTVT.

The chain links TRBV18 to TRBJ2-1, with 13 bases that match TRBD2. The CDR3 loop spans 18 amino acids. The germline V gene has CDR1 KGHSH and CDR2 LQKENI. J lost 4 bases, V lost 4 bases, and 10 bases had no gene match. As DNA, the CDR3 is TGTGCCAGCTCACAGACTAGCGGGGGGACCGTAATGTACAATGAGCAGTTCTTC. This sequence encodes CASSQTSGGTVMYNEQFF.

The DNA of the CDR3 is TGTGCCAGCAGCCTTAGTAGGAGCGGGGGGGCCCCAGATACGCAGTATTTT. Its protein is CASSLSRSGGAPDTQYF. The chain employs TRBV7-2 and TRBJ2-3; TRBD2 aligns across 10 bases. The CDR3 totals 17 residues. The V gene's germline CDR1 is SGHTA and CDR2 FQGNSA. The V segment lost 5 bases and the J segment 4 bases; nucleotides outside the gene matches: 12. The full variable domain, with the rest looked up from reference TRBV7-2 and TRBJ2-3, is GAGVSQSPSNKVTEKGKDVELRCDPISGHTALYWYRQSLGQGLEFLIYFQGNSAPDKSGLPSDRFSAERTGGSVSTLTIQRTQQEDSAVYLCASSLSRSGGAPDTQYFGPGTRLTVL.

There are a few counts of this clone. This rearrangement joins TRBV19 to TRBJ2-2; D is undetermined. The CDR3 covers 14 residues. V lost 5 bases, J lost 4 bases, and 11 bases lay in between. Germline V CDR1 and CDR2: LNHDA, SQIVND (reference sequence). The CDR3 DNA sequence: TGTGCCAGTAGTCCCGGGTGGCCCACCGGGGAGCTGTTTTTT. It codes for CASSPGWPTGELFF.

A few counts support this clone. V is TRBV6-5 and J is TRBJ2-2; either TRBD1 or TRBD2 may supply D (5 bases each). Germline V CDR1 and CDR2: MNHEY, SVGAGI. The CDR3 has 15 residues. V dropped 6 bases and J dropped 1 base, with 12 bases sitting between them. CDR3 amino acids: CASREPGRNTGELFF. The CDR3, as DNA: TGTGCCAGCAGAGAACCGGGACGGAACACCGGGGAGCTGTTTTTT.

Regarding this clone: Other DNA sequences in the same sample also yield this CDR3. The chain links TRBV2 to TRBJ2-3; possible D gene TRBD1, 6 bases. Germline CDR1 is SNHLY and CDR2 is FYNNEI. The CDR3 contains 13 residues. Trimming cost V 4 bases and J 5 bases, with 10 bases left between them. As DNA, the CDR3 is TGTGCCAGCAGTGGGCAGGGGTTAGATACGCAGTATTTT. It is translated as CASSGQGLDTQYF.

V gene TRBV5-1 combines with J gene TRBJ2-3; D is unclear. The V end lost 0 bases, the J end lost 2 bases, and 10 bases lay between the germline ends. Germline CDR1 reads SGHRS; CDR2 reads YFSETQ. The CDR3 covers 15 residues. CDR3 residues: CASSLGRSNTDTQYF. The CDR3 DNA reads TGCGCCAGCAGCTTGGGTAGATCTAACACAGATACGCAGTATTTT.

The chain links TRBV11-3 to TRBJ1-4; D gene unclear. The CDR3 is 12 residues long. V was shortened by 3 bases and J by 5 bases, with 4 bases between the two germline ends. Germline CDR1 SGHNT, CDR2 YENEEA. DNA of the CDR3: TGTGCCAGCAGCTTTAGGAATGAAAAACTGTTTTTT. It yields the protein CASSFRNEKLFF.

In regard to this clone: The sample has other DNA sequences that encode this CDR3 too. The rearrangement links TRBV30 to TRBJ2-5; perhaps TRBD2 as D (5 bases). The germline gives CDR1 GTSNPN, CDR2 SVGIG (reference sequence). The CDR3 runs 12 residues. V was clipped by 2 bases and J by 5 bases, with 9 bases between them. The CDR3 DNA is TGTGCCTGGAGTAGGTCGGGGGAGACCCAGTACTTC. Its protein product is CAWSRSGETQYF. Looking up the rest from reference TRBV30 and TRBJ2-5 gives the full variable domain: SQTIHQWPATLVQPVGSPLSLECTVEGTSNPNLYWYRQAAGRGLQLLFYSVGIGQISSEVPQNLSASRPQDRQFILSSKKLLLSDSGFYLCAWSRSGETQYFGPGTRLLVL.

This clone was recorded a few times. The genes are TRBV29-1 and TRBJ1-2, with TRBD1 matching over 9 bases. CDR1 is SQVTM and CDR2 is ANQGSEA in the germline V gene. With 7 bases clipped from V and 8 bases from J, the junction kept 8 bases outside the gene matches. The CDR3 consists of 12 residues. The CDR3 DNA sequence: TGCAGCGCGAAGGGACAGGGATCAGGCTACACCTTC. Encoded protein: CSAKGQGSGYTF.

V gene TRBV5-1 combines with J gene TRBJ1-6; tentative D call: TRBD1 (6 bases). The germline gives CDR1 SGHRS, CDR2 YFSETQ. The CDR3 runs 15 residues. Trimming shortened V by 4 bases and J by 7 bases, and 15 bases separated the two germline ends. The CDR3 is CASSLRQAENSPLHF. The CDR3 DNA sequence: TGCGCCAGCAGCCTTCGACAGGCCGAGAATTCACCCCTCCACTTT. The full variable domain, its missing parts supplied by reference TRBV5-1 and TRBJ1-6, is KAGVTQTPRYLIKTRGQQVTLSCSPISGHRSVSWYQQTPGQGLQFLFEYFSETQRNKGNFPGRFSGRQFSNSRSEMNVSTLELGDSALYLCASSLRQAENSPLHFGNGTRLTVT.

The chain recombines TRBV7-9 with TRBJ2-5, with D unresolved. This CDR3 comprises 15 residues. Trimming removed 1 base at V and 5 bases at J, with 14 bases between. Germline V gene lookup returns CDR1 SEHNR and CDR2 FQNEAQ (reference sequence). In DNA, the CDR3 is TGTGCCAGCAGCTTAGGTCTGACACCCACCGAGACCCAGTACTTC. Its translation: CASSLGLTPTETQYF. The full variable domain, in which reference TRBV7-9 and TRBJ2-5 provide the parts outside the CDR3, is DTGVSQNPRHKITKRGQNVTFRCDPISEHNRLYWYRQTLGQGPEFLTYFQNEAQLEKSRLLSDRFSAERPKGSFSTLEIQRTEQGDSAMYLCASSLGLTPTETQYFGPGTRLLVL.